The 28 T cell receptor beta chains reported below all come from one sample, sequenced in a study of blood T cell repertoires in COVID-19. The assay was immunoSEQ multiplex PCR, and TCRdb's table has in-frame clones only and misses some. Of 40,000 to 45,000 clones in the sample, 87% were seen once. The sequencing sample was made of peripheral blood. The receptors stem from a man in his forties with COVID-19, enrolled during active disease.

V gene TRBV6-6 combines with J gene TRBJ1-5, with D possibly being TRBD1 (5 bases). CDR3 length: 15 amino acids. Germline-derived CDR1 and CDR2 are MNHNY and SVGAGI (reference sequence). Trimming removed 2 bases from V and 3 bases from J, with 11 bases in between. This CDR3 is CASSYRLTANQPQHF. CDR3 coding DNA: TGTGCCAGCAGTTACAGGTTGACAGCCAATCAGCCCCAGCATTTT.

The CDR3 region is CASSPLGQGDILGYTF. As DNA, the CDR3 is TGTGCCAGCAGCCCCCTTGGACAGGGGGATATCCTAGGCTACACCTTC. This chain uses TRBV5-6 with TRBJ1-2, with 10 nucleotides matching TRBD1. CDR3 length: 16 amino acids. Per the germline V gene, CDR1 is SGHDT and CDR2 is YYEEEE. J was trimmed by 8 bases and V by 4 bases; bases with no gene match: 14.

This chain connects TRBV14 to TRBJ2-2, with a tentative D call TRBD1 (5 bases). The CDR3 spans 13 residues. V lost 8 bases and J 4 bases, leaving 11 bases between the germline ends. Germline CDR1 is SGHDN and CDR2 is FVKESK. The CDR3 loop reads CASGRVGTGELFF. CDR3 nucleotides: TGTGCCAGCGGCAGGGTTGGCACCGGGGAGCTGTTTTTT. Complete variable domain (other parts from reference TRBV14 and TRBJ2-2): EAGVTQFPSHSVIEKGQTVTLRCDPISGHDNLYWYRRVMGKEIKFLLHFVKESKQDESGMPNNRFLAERTGGTYSTLKVQPAELEDSGVYFCASGRVGTGELFFGEGSRLTVL.

The rearrangement joins TRBV27 to TRBJ2-7; D may be TRBD1 (5 bases). The CDR3 consists of 15 residues. V lost 3 bases, J lost 0 bases, and 12 bases lay in between. In germline, CDR1 is MNHEY, CDR2 SMNVEV (reference sequence). The CDR3 region is CASSFSWGSSYEQYF. DNA for the CDR3: TGTGCCAGCAGTTTTAGTTGGGGCAGCTCCTACGAGCAGTACTTC.

This clone turned up a few times. The rearrangement uses TRBV7-3 and TRBJ1-1; D unclear. From germline, CDR1 is SGHTA and CDR2 FQGTGA. This CDR3 is 14 amino acids long. The ends were cut back, 0 bases at V and 5 bases at J, with 10 bases in the middle. The CDR3 region has the DNA TGTGCCAGCAGCTTAACGTTCGGGAGAACTGAAGCTTTCTTT. Protein: CASSLTFGRTEAFF.

There are a few counts of this clone. The V and J genes are TRBV2 and TRBJ2-1, with D perhaps TRBD1 (6 bases). CDR1 and CDR2 (germline): SNHLY, FYNNEI. CDR3 length: 14 amino acids. V dropped 10 bases and J dropped 2 bases, with 15 bases sitting between them. The CDR3 reads CAIVEGDTYNEQFF. The CDR3 nucleotides read TGTGCCATAGTAGAAGGGGACACCTACAATGAGCAGTTCTTC.

The chain employs TRBV28 and TRBJ2-5; TRBD2 aligns across 8 bases. CDR1 and CDR2 (germline): MDHEN, SYDVKM. Trimming removed 5 bases from V and 2 bases from J; junction bases left unmatched: 16. CDR3 size: 18 residues. The CDR3 bases are TGTGCCAGCAGTCCGATATGGCGGGGGGCCTACAAACAAGAGACCCAGTACTTC. It encodes CASSPIWRGAYKQETQYF.

The rearrangement joins TRBV5-8 to TRBJ2-5; tentative D call: TRBD1 (7 bases). There are 16 residues in the CDR3. Germline CDR1 is SGHTS and CDR2 is YDEGEE. Between the trimmed V and J ends, which lost 4 bases and 5 bases, there was a span of 21 bases. The CDR3 here is CASSVEFRGAEETQYF. DNA for the CDR3: TGTGCCAGCAGCGTAGAATTCAGGGGGGCCGAGGAGACCCAGTACTTC.

The gene calls are TRBV28 and TRBJ1-3; possibly TRBD1 for D (5 bases). Trimming shortened V by 6 bases and J by 0 bases, and 12 bases separated the two germline ends. There are 15 residues in the CDR3. Germline V gives CDR1 MDHEN, CDR2 SYDVKM. The CDR3 nucleotides are TGTGCCAGCAGGGGAGGGGATCTCTCTGGAAACACCATATATTTT. It is translated as CASRGGDLSGNTIYF.

The chain uses TRBV5-1 and TRBJ1-2; 10 nucleotides line up with TRBD1. Unmatched junction bases numbered 7, after V lost 3 bases and J lost 2 bases. Germline CDR1 SGHRS, CDR2 YFSETQ. This CDR3 is built from 16 residues. The CDR3 region has the DNA TGCGCCAGCAGCTCCGGGACAGGGGAATCCAACTATGGCTACACCTTC. The encoded protein is CASSSGTGESNYGYTF.

This clone qualifies as medium-sized. The V and J genes are TRBV6-5 and TRBJ2-7, with TRBD1 matching 8 bases. The CDR3 covers 15 residues. Trimming took 8 bases from V and 0 from J; bases not matched to a gene: 9. Germline assignment: CDR1 MNHEY and CDR2 SVGAGI. Here the CDR3 DNA reads TGTGCCAGCCGCACTCGGACAGGGAGCTCCTACGAGCAGTACTTC. Its translation: CASRTRTGSSYEQYF.

The chain is built from TRBV5-1 and TRBJ2-1, with a tentative D call TRBD1 (5 bases). The V end lost 0 bases, the J end lost 0 bases, and 10 bases lay between the germline ends. From germline, CDR1 is SGHRS and CDR2 YFSETQ. The CDR3 is 16 amino acids. The CDR3 loop reads CASSLGGAGSYNEQFF. The CDR3 nucleotides are TGCGCCAGCAGCTTGGGGGGCGCCGGCTCCTACAATGAGCAGTTCTTC.

This chain joins TRBV3-1 (or the pseudogene TRBV3-2) and TRBJ2-5; TRBD1 matches at 12 bases. Germline V CDR1 and CDR2: LGHDT, YNNKEL (reference sequence). The CDR3 consists of 15 residues. V lost 4 bases, J lost 5 bases, and 5 bases stayed unmatched. The CDR3 DNA reads as TGTGCCAGCAGCCTGGGACAGGGGGCCTGGGAGACCCAGTACTTC. Protein sequence: CASSLGQGAWETQYF.

This CDR3 is CASSPRQGYGYTF. As DNA, the CDR3 is TGTGCCAGCAGTCCTCGACAGGGATATGGCTACACCTTC. This chain links TRBV12-3 or TRBV12-4 with TRBJ1-2; 7 nucleotides match TRBD1. V lost 5 bases, J lost 5 bases, and 5 bases stayed unmatched. CDR3 length equals 13 residues.

This clone was detected only a few times. This rearrangement joins TRBV15 to TRBJ2-2, with a possible D match to TRBD2 (6 bases). The V gene lost 5 bases and the J gene lost 4 bases, with 17 bases spanning the gap. The germline CDR1 and CDR2 sequences are LNHNV and YYDKDF (reference sequence). There are 16 residues in the CDR3. For the CDR3, the DNA is TGTGCCACCAGCGGGCCGGAGGGGCAAGGCACCGGGGAGCTGTTTTTT. Translation gives CATSGPEGQGTGELFF.

This chain uses TRBV2 with TRBJ2-4; D is perhaps TRBD2 (6 bases). From germline, CDR1 is SNHLY and CDR2 FYNNEI. The V end lost 0 bases, the J end lost 9 bases, and 15 bases lay between the germline ends. The CDR3 sequence is 15 residues long. The DNA of the CDR3 is TGTGCCAGCAGTGAAGCCCAGGGAGGTCGGGGCATTCAGTACTTC. Its protein is CASSEAQGGRGIQYF. Full variable domain (rest looked up from reference TRBV2 and TRBJ2-4): EPEVTQTPSHQVTQMGQEVILRCVPISNHLYFYWYRQILGQKVEFLVSFYNNEISEKSEIFDDQFSVERPDGSNFTLKIRSTKLEDSAMYFCASSEAQGGRGIQYFGAGTRLSVL.

The rearrangement links TRBV5-6 to TRBJ2-5; TRBD2 agrees at 13 bases. In germline, CDR1 is SGHDT, CDR2 YYEEEE. The CDR3 sequence is 17 residues long. Trimming cost V 4 bases and J 5 bases; bases outside gene matches: 11. DNA of the CDR3: TGTGCCAGCAGCGCAATCGGGACTAGCGGGATTCGGGAGACCCAGTACTTC. Protein: CASSAIGTSGIRETQYF.

The chain couples TRBV6-5 to TRBJ1-1, with D maybe TRBD1 (5 bases). Trimming stripped 6 bases from V and 4 bases from J, with 15 bases between. This CDR3 spans 14 amino acids. Germline-derived CDR1 and CDR2 are MNHEY and SVGAGI. CDR3 in amino acids: CASSLRGRGTEAFF. CDR3 nucleotides: TGTGCCAGCAGCCTTCGGGGGAGGGGCACTGAAGCTTTCTTT.

The CDR3 nucleotides read TGTGCCAGCAGGAGCGGGGGGGCCGGTATGGAGACCCAGTACTTC. This translates into CASRSGGAGMETQYF. The chain combines TRBV6-5 with TRBJ2-5; TRBD2 aligns across 10 bases. CDR1 and CDR2 from the germline V gene are MNHEY and SVGAGI. The CDR3 extends over 15 amino acids. V gave up 6 bases and J gave up 5 bases; unmatched junction bases: 9.

This clone was detected only once. Other nucleotide sequences from this sample produce the same CDR3. The chain has TRBV12-3 or TRBV12-4 and TRBJ1-1; weak D call: TRBD1 (5 bases). The ends were cut back, 3 bases at V and 1 base at J, with 6 bases in the middle. This CDR3 comprises 13 residues. CDR3 amino acids: CASSFTGNTEAFF. In DNA form, the CDR3 reads TGTGCCAGCAGTTTCACAGGGAACACTGAAGCTTTCTTT.

This chain links TRBV30 with TRBJ2-7, with a possible D match to TRBD1 (5 bases). The length of the CDR3 is 13 residues. Germline V lookup: CDR1 GTSNPN, CDR2 SVGIG (reference sequence). V was shortened by 0 bases and J by 2 bases, with 8 bases between the two germline ends. The CDR3: CAWSVKGPYEQYF. The CDR3 DNA sequence: TGTGCCTGGAGTGTGAAGGGGCCCTACGAGCAGTACTTC.

This chain joins TRBV5-8 and TRBJ2-3; D is ambiguous. The germline gives CDR1 SGHTS, CDR2 YDEGEE. V was clipped by 6 bases and J by 8 bases, with 10 bases between them. The CDR3 consists of 11 residues. The CDR3 region is CASILIGTQYF. CDR3 nucleotides: TGTGCCAGCATCTTAATCGGTACGCAGTATTTT.

The chain has TRBV19 and TRBJ2-7; D is unresolved. Trimming took 1 base from V and 2 from J, leaving 15 bases between them. The CDR3 is 16 residues long. Germline CDR1 LNHDA, CDR2 SQIVND (reference sequence). CDR3 protein: CASSIARSQTTYEQYF. The CDR3 DNA is TGTGCCAGTAGTATAGCCAGGTCCCAAACAACCTACGAGCAGTACTTC.

This clone came up once. For the CDR3, the DNA is TGCAGCGTTGATTGGGGGGCAGATACGCAGTATTTT. Protein: CSVDWGADTQYF. V gene TRBV29-1 combines with J gene TRBJ2-3; the D gene is possibly TRBD2 (6 bases). Germline V gene sequence: CDR1 SQVTM, CDR2 ANQGSEA. Between the trimmed V and J ends, which lost 3 bases and 4 bases, there was a span of 8 bases. The CDR3 length is 12 residues.

The rearrangement uses TRBV12-3 or TRBV12-4 and TRBJ1-1; no clear D. V was trimmed by 3 bases and J by 3 bases, leaving 8 bases between them. The CDR3 is 13 residues long. CDR3 sequence (DNA): TGTGCCAGCAGTTTTAAGAGAGACACTGAAGCTTTCTTT. Translation: CASSFKRDTEAFF.

The CDR3 loop reads CASSLHKGADTQYF. The CDR3 DNA reads as TGTGCCAGCAGCTTACACAAGGGGGCAGATACGCAGTATTTT. The chain employs TRBV11-3 and TRBJ2-3, with D tentatively TRBD1 (6 bases). The V gene lost 2 bases and the J gene lost 4 bases, with 10 bases spanning the gap. Germline V CDR1 and CDR2: SGHNT, YENEEA. The CDR3 spans 14 residues. The full variable domain, with the rest looked up from reference TRBV11-3 and TRBJ2-3, is EAGVVQSPRYKIIEKKQPVAFWCNPISGHNTLYWYLQNLGQGPELLIRYENEEAVDDSQLPKDRFSAERLKGVDSTLKIQPAELGDSAVYLCASSLHKGADTQYFGPGTRLTVL.

V gene TRBV18 combines with J gene TRBJ2-7, with a weak D call TRBD1 (5 bases). Trimming took off 5 bases at V and 1 base at J, with 6 bases between the two ends. The CDR3 is 12 residues long. Germline V lookup: CDR1 KGHSH, CDR2 LQKENI. Here the CDR3 DNA reads TGTGCCAGCTCATCAGGGTCCTACGAGCAGTACTTC. This translates into CASSSGSYEQYF.

The J gene is TRBJ1-6, the V gene TRBV28, with D uncertain. Trimming shortened V by 6 bases and J by 0 bases, and 12 bases separated the two germline ends. The CDR3 consists of 16 residues. Germline loops: CDR1 MDHEN, CDR2 SYDVKM. The CDR3 sequence: CASSRLPSSYNSPLHF. The CDR3 DNA reads as TGTGCCAGCAGCCGTCTTCCTAGCTCCTATAATTCACCCCTCCACTTT.